The subject of this entry is one T cell receptor beta chain. The entry originates in a study of cytomegalovirus exposure and HLA in healthy donors. About the study: Earlier results showed approximately 110 million unique TCR beta sequences derived from approximately 170 million T cells.

V lost 3 bases to trimming and J lost 1 base; unmatched junction nucleotides: 3. Germline V gene data show CDR1 as SQVTM and CDR2 as ANQGSEA. CDR3 length: 14 residues. PCR amplification relied on 60 Vbeta primers (plus 13 Jbeta primers). Method: immunoSEQ multiplex PCR; TCRdb's copy keeps in-frame clones and lacks some. Of 150,000 to 200,000 clones listed, about 82% were seen once; the top ten hold about 2.5%. The clonotype comes from a woman in her forties or fifties in good health and CMV-seronegative. The sample comprised PBMCs. The rearrangement uses TRBV29-1 and TRBJ2-7; TRBD2 matches 10 bases. The CDR3 DNA reads as TGCAGCGTTGAGGCAGCGGGAGGGTCCTACGAGCAGTACTTC. Residues: CSVEAAGGSYEQYF.